A single sample gave rise to the 19 T cell receptor beta chains below, sequenced in a study of long-term antiretroviral therapy in people with HIV. Version v3.0 of the immunoSEQ assay ran at survey level. Assay used: immunoSEQ multiplex PCR; TCRdb lists only in-frame clones, some missing. This sample has 20,000 to 30,000 clones, with about 88% found just once. This specimen consisted of unsorted PBMCs, obtained roughly 2.6 years after starting antiretroviral therapy. Receptors originate from a man in his forties or fifties with HIV.

The rearrangement links TRBV2 to TRBJ2-5; 9 nucleotides match TRBD1. This CDR3 is built from 14 residues. The ends lost 7 bases at V and 5 bases at J; junction bases unmatched: 8. CDR1 SNHLY and CDR2 FYNNEI come from the germline V gene. The CDR3 bases are TGTGCCAGCAAGGGACAGGGAGGTTACGAGACCCAGTACTTC. Residues: CASKGQGGYETQYF.

The CDR3 nucleotides read TGTGCCAGCAGCCCGTCGACTAGCGGGGAAACCTTAGTTTACGAGCAGTACTTC. Its protein is CASSPSTSGETLVYEQYF. This chain uses TRBV7-2 with TRBJ2-7; 11 bases map to TRBD2. The germline V gene has CDR1 SGHTA and CDR2 FQGNSA. J lost 4 bases, V lost 5 bases, and 16 bases had no gene match. CDR3 length: 18 residues.

DNA for the CDR3: TGCGCCAGCAGCCAAGATGTCACAGGGGCGGGTGGCTACACCTTC. The encoded protein is CASSQDVTGAGGYTF. The V and J genes are TRBV4-3 and TRBJ1-2; 7 bases are shared with TRBD1. CDR1 is LGHNA and CDR2 is YSLEER in the germline V gene. This CDR3 is built from 15 residues. Unmatched junction bases numbered 8, after V lost 0 bases and J lost 7 bases.

This clone was detected only a few times. The DNA for the CDR3 is TGTGCCGGTGGGGCGGGGAGTGACACTGAAGCTTTCTTT. Protein: CAGGAGSDTEAFF. The chain combines TRBV7-9 with TRBJ1-1, with D perhaps matching TRBD1 (5 bases). Germline CDR1 is SEHNR and CDR2 is FQNEAQ (reference sequence). This CDR3 contains 13 residues. Trimming took 11 bases from V and 3 from J, leaving 16 bases between them.

J is TRBJ1-5 and V is TRBV27; 9 bases align to TRBD1. This CDR3 comprises 16 residues. V shed 4 bases, J shed 3 bases, and the junction held 7 bases outside the gene matches. Germline CDR1 reads MNHEY; CDR2 reads SMNVEV (reference sequence). The CDR3 region has the DNA TGTGCCAGCAGTTCGAAAACAGGGGGCTTCAATCAGCCCCAGCATTTT. It yields the protein CASSSKTGGFNQPQHF.

This clone was counted a few times. The rearrangement uses TRBV11-1 and TRBJ2-1, with TRBD1 identical over 7 bases. The CDR3 is made up of 15 amino acids. After removal of 4 bases from V and 2 bases from J, the junction contained 5 bases not matched to a gene. Germline V gene lookup returns CDR1 SGHAT and CDR2 FQDESV (reference sequence). CDR3 nucleotide sequence: TGTGCCAGCAGCTCGACAGGGTACACCTACAATGAGCAGTTCTTC. Its translation is CASSSTGYTYNEQFF.

This clone was observed once. The J gene is TRBJ2-2, the V gene TRBV11-2; no definite D call. CDR1 and CDR2 (germline): SGHAT, FQNNGV. CDR3 length equals 12 residues. Trimming pared 7 bases from V and 7 bases from J, leaving 10 bases between. CDR3 in amino acids: CASTGKGGELFF. CDR3 in DNA: TGTGCCAGCACCGGAAAGGGCGGGGAGCTGTTTTTT. Combining the CDR3 with reference TRBV11-2 and TRBJ2-2 gives the whole variable domain EAGVAQSPRYKIIEKRQSVAFWCNPISGHATLYWYQQILGQGPKLLIQFQNNGVVDDSQLPKDRFSAERLKGVDSTLKIQPAKLEDSAVYLCASTGKGGELFFGEGSRLTVL.

This clone is a singleton in its sample. The chain uses TRBV4-3 and TRBJ1-3, with 7 positions matching TRBD1. J lost 0 bases, V lost 1 base, and 6 bases had no gene match. The CDR3 totals 17 residues. Germline V CDR1 and CDR2: LGHNA, YSLEER. The CDR3 DNA reads TGCGCCAGCAGCCAAGCTTCCCAGGGGGTCTCTGGAAACACCATATATTTT. Its protein is CASSQASQGVSGNTIYF.

The rearrangement links TRBV5-4 to TRBJ1-6; weak D call: TRBD1 (5 bases). This CDR3 has 15 amino acids. Per the germline V gene, CDR1 is SGHNT and CDR2 is YYREEE (reference sequence). Trimming stripped 0 bases from V and 9 bases from J, with 13 bases between. The CDR3 protein is CASSLDEGRGSPLHF. The DNA of the CDR3 is TGTGCCAGCAGCTTGGATGAGGGGCGAGGTTCACCCCTCCACTTT.

The chain recombines TRBV28 with TRBJ2-1, with 8 bases fitting TRBD1. V lost 4 bases, J lost 6 bases, and 17 bases stayed unmatched. The germline V gene has CDR1 MDHEN and CDR2 SYDVKM. The CDR3 is 18 residues long. CDR3 in amino acids: CASSSPPGRQGKGNEQFF. DNA of the CDR3: TGTGCCAGCAGTTCCCCTCCGGGTAGACAGGGGAAGGGCAATGAGCAGTTCTTC.

This chain links TRBV7-9 with TRBJ2-2; D perhaps matches TRBD1 (6 bases). With 3 bases removed from V and 2 bases from J, the gap between germline ends came to 13 bases. CDR3 length: 16 residues. Germline CDR1 and CDR2: SEHNR and FQNEAQ (reference sequence). As DNA, the CDR3 is TGTGCCAGCAGCTTGGGGGCCAGGGTAAACACCGGGGAGCTGTTTTTT. Translated, it gives CASSLGARVNTGELFF.

Only one count was recorded for this clone. CDR3 region: CASSWTGSLDYGYTF. CDR3 sequence (DNA): TGTGCCAGCAGCTGGACAGGGTCATTGGACTATGGCTACACCTTC. The rearrangement uses TRBV9 and TRBJ1-2; 8 bases align to TRBD1. Germline lookup yields CDR1 SGDLS and CDR2 YYNGEE. The CDR3 runs 15 residues. V shed 4 bases and J 3 bases; nucleotides not matched to a gene: 8.

V gene TRBV5-1 combines with J gene TRBJ2-7; no clear D. The CDR3 spans 15 residues. Trimming left V 0 bases short and J 5 bases short, with 15 bases between. CDR1 and CDR2 from the germline V gene are SGHRS and YFSETQ. CDR3 nucleotide sequence: TGCGCCAGCAGCTTGGGACTCAGGAGTACCCACGAGCAGTACTTC. As protein: CASSLGLRSTHEQYF.

V usage is TRBV2 and J usage is TRBJ1-1, with 9 bases matching TRBD1. Germline V gene lookup returns CDR1 SNHLY and CDR2 FYNNEI. V was pared by 8 bases and J by 5 bases, with 6 bases of the junction left unmatched. The CDR3 is made up of 13 amino acids. CDR3 sequence: CASQTGGRTEAFF. CDR3 bases: TGTGCCAGCCAAACAGGGGGCCGGACTGAAGCTTTCTTT.

This chain connects TRBV6-1 to TRBJ1-3; tentative D call: TRBD1 (6 bases). CDR1 MNHNS and CDR2 SASEGT come from the germline V gene. With 0 bases removed from V and 4 bases from J, the gap between germline ends came to 10 bases. The CDR3 runs 15 residues. CDR3 amino acids: CASSEARTVGNTIYF. For the CDR3, the DNA is TGTGCCAGCAGTGAAGCTAGGACAGTCGGAAACACCATATATTTT.

The chain has TRBV15 and TRBJ2-3; D not resolved. CDR1 is LNHNV, CDR2 YYDKDF, per germline (reference sequence). V was cut by 6 bases and J by 11 bases, with 15 bases left in between. This CDR3 region has 12 residues. In DNA, the CDR3 is TGTGCCACCAGGGAAGGGCGTACGGAGCAGTATTTT. As protein: CATREGRTEQYF.

The rearrangement links TRBV9 to TRBJ1-2; no clear D gene. Trimming took 2 bases from V and 5 from J, leaving 7 bases between them. Germline V gives CDR1 SGDLS, CDR2 YYNGEE. There are 12 residues in the CDR3. The CDR3 nucleotides are TGTGCCAGCAGCGTTTTAGGTTATGGCTACACCTTC. As protein: CASSVLGYGYTF.

This clone was seen once. The CDR3 DNA reads as TGTGCCAGCAGTCCACGGGAGTTCTACGAGCAGTACTTC. It encodes CASSPREFYEQYF. This chain joins TRBV28 and TRBJ2-7, with TRBD2 as a possible D gene (6 bases). This CDR3 spans 13 amino acids. Germline-derived CDR1 and CDR2 are MDHEN and SYDVKM. V lost 5 bases to trimming and J lost 3 bases, with 11 bases between them.

Only a few counts were recorded for this clone. This chain connects TRBV4-1 to TRBJ2-5; D is ambiguous. This CDR3 spans 15 amino acids. Germline loops: CDR1 MGHRA, CDR2 YSYEKL. V was trimmed by 2 bases and J by 2 bases, leaving 12 bases between them. The CDR3 nucleotides read TGCGCCAGCAGCCAACGACCTAATACACAAGAGACCCAGTACTTC. This sequence encodes CASSQRPNTQETQYF.